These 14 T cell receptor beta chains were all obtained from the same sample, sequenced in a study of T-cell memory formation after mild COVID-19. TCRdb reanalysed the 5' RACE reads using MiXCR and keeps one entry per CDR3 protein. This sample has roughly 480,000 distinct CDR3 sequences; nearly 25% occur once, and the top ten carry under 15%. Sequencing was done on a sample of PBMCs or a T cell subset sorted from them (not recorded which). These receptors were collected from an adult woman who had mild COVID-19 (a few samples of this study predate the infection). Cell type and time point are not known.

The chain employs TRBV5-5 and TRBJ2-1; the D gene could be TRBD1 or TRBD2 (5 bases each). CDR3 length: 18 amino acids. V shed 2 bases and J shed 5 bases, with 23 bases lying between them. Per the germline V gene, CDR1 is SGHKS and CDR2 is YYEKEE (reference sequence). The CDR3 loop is CASSFSRVGSGRDNEQFF. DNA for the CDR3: TGTGCCAGCAGCTTTAGTCGAGTAGGGTCAGGGAGAGACAATGAGCAGTTCTTC. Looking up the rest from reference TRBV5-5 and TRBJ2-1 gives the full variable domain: DAGVTQSPTHLIKTRGQQVTLRCSPISGHKSVSWYQQVLGQGPQFIFQYYEKEERGRGNFPDRFSARQFPNYSSELNVNALLLGDSALYLCASSFSRVGSGRDNEQFFGPGTRLTVL.

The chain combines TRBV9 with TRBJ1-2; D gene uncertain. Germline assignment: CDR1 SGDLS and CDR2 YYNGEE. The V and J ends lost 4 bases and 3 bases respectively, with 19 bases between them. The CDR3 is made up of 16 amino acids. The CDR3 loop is CASSPPVWQRDYGYTF. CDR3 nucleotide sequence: TGTGCCAGCAGCCCCCCAGTGTGGCAGAGGGACTATGGCTACACCTTC.

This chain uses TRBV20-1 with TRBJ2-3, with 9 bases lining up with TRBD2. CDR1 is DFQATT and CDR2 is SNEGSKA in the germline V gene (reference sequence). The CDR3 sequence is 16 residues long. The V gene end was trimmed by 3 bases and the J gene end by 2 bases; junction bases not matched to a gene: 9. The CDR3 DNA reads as TGCAGTGCTAGTCGCGCGGGGGGGCCTTACACAGATACGCAGTATTTT. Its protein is CSASRAGGPYTDTQYF.

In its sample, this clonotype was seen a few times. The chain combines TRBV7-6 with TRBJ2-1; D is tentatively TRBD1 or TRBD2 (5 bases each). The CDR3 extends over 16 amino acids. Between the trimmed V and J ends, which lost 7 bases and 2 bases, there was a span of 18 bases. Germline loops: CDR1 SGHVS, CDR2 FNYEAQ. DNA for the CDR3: TGTGCCAGCAACCCCCGGGGTCAGGGTACCTACAATGAGCAGTTCTTC. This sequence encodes CASNPRGQGTYNEQFF.

CDR3 coding DNA: TGTGCCAGCAGCCAAGATCTAGCCGGCTATGGCTACACCTTC. Translated: CASSQDLAGYGYTF. The chain uses TRBV3-1 and TRBJ1-2; D ambiguous. In germline, CDR1 is LGHDT, CDR2 YNNKEL (reference sequence). Between the trimmed V and J ends, which lost 0 bases and 4 bases, there was a span of 9 bases. The CDR3 covers 14 residues.

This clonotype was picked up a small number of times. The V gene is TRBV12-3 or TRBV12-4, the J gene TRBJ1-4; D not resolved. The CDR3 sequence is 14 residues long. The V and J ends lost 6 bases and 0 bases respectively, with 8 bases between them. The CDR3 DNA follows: TGTGCCAGCAGCCAATTCGCAACTAATGAAAAACTGTTTTTT. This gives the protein CASSQFATNEKLFF.

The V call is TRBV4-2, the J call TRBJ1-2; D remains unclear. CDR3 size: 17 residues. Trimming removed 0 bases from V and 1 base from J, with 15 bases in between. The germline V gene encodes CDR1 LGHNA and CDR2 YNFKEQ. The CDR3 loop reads CASSQDRHGKNNYGYTF. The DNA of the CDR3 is TGTGCCAGCAGCCAAGATAGGCACGGCAAAAATAACTATGGCTACACCTTC.

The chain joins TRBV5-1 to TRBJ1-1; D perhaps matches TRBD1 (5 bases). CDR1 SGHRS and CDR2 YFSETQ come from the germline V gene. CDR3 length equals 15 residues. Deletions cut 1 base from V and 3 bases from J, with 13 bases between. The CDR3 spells CASSLIGAPDTEAFF. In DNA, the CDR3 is TGCGCCAGCAGCTTGATCGGGGCACCGGACACTGAAGCTTTCTTT.

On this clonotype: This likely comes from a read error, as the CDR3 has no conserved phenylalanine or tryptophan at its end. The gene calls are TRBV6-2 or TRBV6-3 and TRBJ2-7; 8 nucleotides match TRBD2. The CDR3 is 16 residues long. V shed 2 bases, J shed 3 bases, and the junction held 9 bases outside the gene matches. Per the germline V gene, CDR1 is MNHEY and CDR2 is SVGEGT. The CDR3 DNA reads TGTGCCAGCAGTTACCCGCCGGGGGGGGTACTCTACGAGCAGTACTTA. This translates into CASSYPPGGVLYEQYL.

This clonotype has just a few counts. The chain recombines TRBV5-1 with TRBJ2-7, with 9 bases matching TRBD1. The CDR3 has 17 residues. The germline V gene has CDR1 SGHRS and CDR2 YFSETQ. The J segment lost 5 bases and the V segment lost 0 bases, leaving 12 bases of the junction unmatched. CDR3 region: CASSLAPTTGGFDEQYF. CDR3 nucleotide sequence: TGCGCCAGCAGCTTGGCCCCTACGACAGGGGGTTTCGACGAGCAGTACTTC.

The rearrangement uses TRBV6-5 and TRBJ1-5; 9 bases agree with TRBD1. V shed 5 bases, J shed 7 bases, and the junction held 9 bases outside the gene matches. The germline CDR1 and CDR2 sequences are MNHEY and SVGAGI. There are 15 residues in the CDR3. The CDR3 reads CASSRRDRVGQPQHF. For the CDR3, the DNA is TGTGCCAGCAGTCGCCGGGACAGGGTTGGGCAGCCCCAGCATTTT.

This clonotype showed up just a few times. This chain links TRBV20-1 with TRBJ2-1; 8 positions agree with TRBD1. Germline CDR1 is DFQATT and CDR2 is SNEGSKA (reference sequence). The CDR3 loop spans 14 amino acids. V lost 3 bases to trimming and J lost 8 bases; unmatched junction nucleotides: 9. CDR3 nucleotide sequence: TGCAGTGCTAGGGACAGGGTGGGTATAGATGAGCAGTTCTTC. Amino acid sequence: CSARDRVGIDEQFF.

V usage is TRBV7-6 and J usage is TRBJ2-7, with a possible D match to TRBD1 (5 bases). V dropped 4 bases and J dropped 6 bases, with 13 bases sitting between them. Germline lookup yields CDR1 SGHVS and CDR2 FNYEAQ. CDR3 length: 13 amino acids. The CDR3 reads CASSSTDSTEQYF. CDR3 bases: TGTGCCAGCAGCTCCACCGACAGCACCGAGCAGTACTTC.

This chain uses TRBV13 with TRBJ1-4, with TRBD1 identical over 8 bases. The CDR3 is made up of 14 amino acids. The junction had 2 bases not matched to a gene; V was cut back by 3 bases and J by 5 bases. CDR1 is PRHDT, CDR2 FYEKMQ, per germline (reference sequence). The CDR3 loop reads CASSFRGRNEKLFF. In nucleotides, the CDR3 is TGTGCCAGCAGCTTCAGGGGGCGAAATGAAAAACTGTTTTTT.